This passage covers 26 T cell receptor beta chains from one sample sequenced in a study of blood T cell repertoires in COVID-19 (TCRdb year 2020). The library was built by means of the immunoSEQ multiplex PCR assay. What TCRdb holds here is the immuneACCESS table cut down to in-frame rearrangements. Part of the clones is not present; checked against another copy, under half of the missing clones reflect an unresolved V gene, and the others are unexplained. The sample table records hundreds of thousands of clones; nearly 90% of these occur just once. The ten largest clonotypes hold 3% to 3.5% of the sample. Sequenced: peripheral blood. These receptors were collected from a man in his late teens or twenties with active or convalescent COVID-19.

V usage is TRBV19 and J usage is TRBJ2-4, with D possibly matching TRBD2 (6 bases). The CDR3 consists of 13 residues. CDR1 LNHDA and CDR2 SQIVND come from the germline V gene (reference sequence). V was clipped by 10 bases and J by 0 bases, with 10 bases between them. The CDR3 here is CATSGVAKNIQYF. DNA of the CDR3: TGTGCCACCTCGGGGGTAGCCAAAAACATTCAGTACTTC.

The CDR3 bases are TGTGCCACCAGCAGAGGCCTACAGGGGGCGGCTGGCTACACCTTC. Protein product: CATSRGLQGAAGYTF. V is TRBV15 and J is TRBJ1-2; 9 nucleotides align to TRBD1. V lost 1 base to trimming and J lost 7 bases; unmatched junction nucleotides: 7. The CDR3 runs 15 residues. Germline V gene lookup returns CDR1 LNHNV and CDR2 YYDKDF (reference sequence). The full variable domain, rest sourced from reference TRBV15 and TRBJ1-2, is DAMVIQNPRYQVTQFGKPVTLSCSQTLNHNVMYWYQQKSSQAPKLLFHYYDKDFNNEADTPDNFQSRRPNTSFCFLDIRSPGLGDTAMYLCATSRGLQGAAGYTFGSGTRLTVV.

This chain uses TRBV19 with TRBJ1-6, with 7 bases identical to TRBD1. Germline CDR1 reads LNHDA; CDR2 reads SQIVND (reference sequence). The ends lost 2 bases at V and 7 bases at J; junction bases unmatched: 5. The CDR3 runs 15 residues. CDR3 in amino acids: CASSITGTENSPLHF. Here the CDR3 DNA reads TGTGCCAGTAGTATAACCGGGACAGAAAATTCACCCCTCCACTTT.

The rearrangement uses TRBV28 and TRBJ2-7, with unresolved D. In germline, CDR1 is MDHEN, CDR2 SYDVKM. The ends were cut back, 2 bases at V and 6 bases at J, with 8 bases in the middle. The CDR3 loop spans 12 amino acids. CDR3 DNA: TGTGCCAGCAGTTTAAGCCCACGCGAGCAGTACTTC. Translation: CASSLSPREQYF.

Points on this clone: Mismatch with germline at one junction end may stem from a read error. The chain links TRBV6-2 or TRBV6-3 to TRBJ2-3, with a possible D match to TRBD2 (6 bases). Germline V lookup: CDR1 MNHEY, CDR2 SVGEGT. The CDR3 has 11 amino acids. CDR3 in amino acids: CASSQGPGTHF. The CDR3 DNA reads as TGTGCCAGCAGCCAAGGGCCCGGGACTCATTTT.

This clone was counted only a few times. The chain employs TRBV7-2 and TRBJ1-5, with D perhaps TRBD1 (5 bases). Looked up from germline, CDR1 is SGHTA and CDR2 is FQGNSA. CDR3 size: 12 residues. The V end lost 2 bases, the J end lost 7 bases, and 6 bases lay between the germline ends. Here the CDR3 DNA reads TGTGCCAGCAGCTTACGGGGGCAGCCCCAGCATTTT. Residues: CASSLRGQPQHF. The whole variable domain, remainder taken from reference TRBV7-2 and TRBJ1-5, is GAGVSQSPSNKVTEKGKDVELRCDPISGHTALYWYRQSLGQGLEFLIYFQGNSAPDKSGLPSDRFSAERTGGSVSTLTIQRTQQEDSAVYLCASSLRGQPQHFGDGTRLSIL.

The rearrangement links TRBV18 to TRBJ2-7, with 7 bases lining up with TRBD2. The ends lost 5 bases at V and 3 bases at J; junction bases unmatched: 13. This CDR3 is 16 amino acids long. CDR1 is KGHSH and CDR2 is LQKENI in the germline V gene. Here the CDR3 DNA reads TGTGCCAGCTCAGACCCTTCCGGGACTACCTACTACGAGCAGTACTTC. Translating it yields CASSDPSGTTYYEQYF.

In this sample, this clone turned up a few times. The V and J genes are TRBV3-1 (or the pseudogene TRBV3-2) and TRBJ2-7, with D possibly being TRBD1 (5 bases). Germline CDR1 reads LGHDT; CDR2 reads YNNKEL (reference sequence). The CDR3 spans 13 residues. V was cut by 2 bases and J by 3 bases, with 8 bases left in between. The CDR3 here is CASSQTDSYEQYF. The DNA for the CDR3 is TGTGCCAGCAGCCAAACCGACAGCTACGAGCAGTACTTC.

The chain couples TRBV6-5 to TRBJ2-2; D not certain. V was pared by 4 bases and J by 7 bases, with 10 bases between. The CDR3 is 13 amino acids. In germline, CDR1 is MNHEY, CDR2 SVGAGI. The CDR3: CASSSTGGGELFF. The CDR3 DNA is TGTGCCAGCAGTTCCACGGGTGGCGGGGAGCTGTTTTTT.

The chain couples TRBV4-3 to TRBJ1-5, with D uncertain. Trimming cost V 1 base and J 4 bases, with 11 bases left between them. CDR3 length: 15 amino acids. Germline CDR1 reads LGHNA; CDR2 reads YSLEER. The CDR3 reads CASSQAAYSNQPQHF. As DNA, the CDR3 is TGCGCCAGCAGCCAAGCAGCGTATTCAAATCAGCCCCAGCATTTT.

Only one count was recorded for this clone. For the CDR3, the DNA is TGTGCCAGCAGGATCCAGGGTTATGGCTACACCTTC. This gives the protein CASRIQGYGYTF. The rearrangement links TRBV6-5 to TRBJ1-2; D might be TRBD1 (5 bases). Germline V gives CDR1 MNHEY, CDR2 SVGAGI. Trimming shortened V by 6 bases and J by 5 bases, and 10 bases separated the two germline ends. The CDR3 length is 12 residues.

The rearrangement links TRBV5-1 to TRBJ2-3, with 9 bases matching TRBD1. From germline, CDR1 is SGHRS and CDR2 YFSETQ. This CDR3 is 17 amino acids long. V gave up 0 bases and J gave up 1 base; unmatched junction bases: 6. CDR3 DNA sequence: TGCGCCAGCAGCTTGGTGGTGACAGGGGGTGGCACAGATACGCAGTATTTT. This translates into CASSLVVTGGGTDTQYF.

The chain combines TRBV6-5 with TRBJ2-1; 11 nucleotides line up with TRBD2. The CDR3 runs to 13 residues. The germline V gene has CDR1 MNHEY and CDR2 SVGAGI. V was clipped by 4 bases and J by 10 bases; unmatched bases: 3. In nucleotides, the CDR3 is TGTGCCAGCAGTTTTTCTAGCGGGAGGGAGCAGTTCTTC. Translation gives CASSFSSGREQFF.

The chain joins TRBV4-2 to TRBJ2-7; the D gene is possibly TRBD1 (10 bases). The CDR3 runs to 17 residues. Trimming removed 2 bases from V and 3 bases from J, with 20 bases in between. The germline CDR1 and CDR2 sequences are LGHNA and YNFKEQ. The DNA of the CDR3 is TGTGCCAGCAGCCAACCGCGGGGGGGGACAGGGGTCTACGAGCAGTACTTC. Translation gives CASSQPRGGTGVYEQYF.

In this sample, this clone turned up a few times. This rearrangement joins TRBV7-9 to TRBJ2-7, with 7 positions matching TRBD2. Germline trimming cut 3 bases from V and 1 base from J; bases unmatched to any gene: 6. In germline, CDR1 is SEHNR, CDR2 FQNEAQ (reference sequence). This CDR3 contains 15 residues. The CDR3 DNA reads as TGTGCCAGCAGCTTTGCGGGAGCAGGTTCCTACGAGCAGTACTTC. This sequence encodes CASSFAGAGSYEQYF.

The V gene is TRBV2, the J gene TRBJ2-5; D ambiguous. The CDR3 is made up of 13 amino acids. Germline loops: CDR1 SNHLY, CDR2 FYNNEI. The V gene lost 4 bases and the J gene lost 1 base, with 7 bases spanning the gap. The CDR3: CASSVNSQETQYF. The CDR3 DNA reads TGTGCCAGCAGTGTCAACAGCCAAGAGACCCAGTACTTC.

The chain uses TRBV10-3 and TRBJ2-5; 13 bases are shared with TRBD2. Trimming at V came to 6 bases and at J to 2 bases, leaving 3 bases not matched to a gene. This CDR3 is 15 amino acids long. Per the germline V gene, CDR1 is ENHRY and CDR2 is SYGVKD. CDR3 DNA sequence: TGTGCCATCAGGGGGACTAGCGGGAATCAAGAGACCCAGTACTTC. Encoded protein: CAIRGTSGNQETQYF.

This chain links TRBV27 with TRBJ2-7; TRBD1 might be the D (5 bases). The germline V and J ends were trimmed by 7 bases and 0 bases, with 10 bases remaining between them. Germline assignment: CDR1 MNHEY and CDR2 SMNVEV (reference sequence). The CDR3 loop spans 13 amino acids. As DNA, the CDR3 is TGTGCCAGCAAGCAGGGAAGCTCCTACGAGCAGTACTTC. This translates into CASKQGSSYEQYF.

This rearrangement joins TRBV5-1 to TRBJ1-5, with D unresolved. V shed 2 bases and J shed 1 base, with 22 bases lying between them. This CDR3 is built from 19 residues. Germline V gene data show CDR1 as SGHRS and CDR2 as YFSETQ. In DNA, the CDR3 is TGCGCCAGCAGCTTACCGGTGAGGACGGAGGTCCAGAGCAATCAGCCCCAGCATTTT. It translates to CASSLPVRTEVQSNQPQHF.

This chain connects TRBV27 to TRBJ2-4; D not resolved. The CDR3 extends over 13 amino acids. V was trimmed by 4 bases and J by 0 bases, leaving 4 bases between them. CDR1 and CDR2 (germline): MNHEY, SMNVEV (reference sequence). This CDR3 reads CASSSLAKNIQYF. CDR3 coding DNA: TGTGCCAGCAGTTCTCTAGCCAAAAACATTCAGTACTTC.

The chain carries TRBV10-3 and TRBJ1-5; TRBD1 agrees at 7 bases. Trimming at V came to 3 bases and at J to 7 bases, leaving 0 bases not matched to a gene. The CDR3 length is 12 residues. CDR1 and CDR2 from the germline V gene are ENHRY and SYGVKD. The CDR3 bases are TGTGCCATCAGTGAAGGGGGCCAGCCCCAGCATTTT. Its translation is CAISEGGQPQHF.

The V gene is TRBV9, the J gene TRBJ2-2; TRBD1 matches 8 bases. The V gene's germline CDR1 is SGDLS and CDR2 YYNGEE. The CDR3 covers 14 residues. V was clipped by 3 bases and J by 9 bases; unmatched bases: 7. The CDR3 sequence is CASSGTGKLRELFF. The CDR3 nucleotides are TGTGCCAGCAGCGGGACAGGGAAACTTCGGGAGCTGTTTTTT.

The chain is built from TRBV19 and TRBJ2-3, with TRBD2 matching 12 bases. The CDR3 sequence is 18 residues long. The germline gives CDR1 LNHDA, CDR2 SQIVND (reference sequence). Germline trimming cut 5 bases from V and 0 bases from J; bases unmatched to any gene: 9. The CDR3 sequence is CASSAGLAGFSSTDTQYF. The CDR3, as DNA: TGTGCCAGTAGTGCGGGACTAGCGGGCTTCTCTAGCACAGATACGCAGTATTTT.

This chain joins TRBV10-3 and TRBJ2-3; a possible D gene is TRBD1 (5 bases). Germline assignment: CDR1 ENHRY and CDR2 SYGVKD. The CDR3 contains 15 residues. Trimming cost V 0 bases and J 6 bases, with 13 bases left between them. The CDR3 protein is CAISESRVGGDTQYF. In nucleotides, the CDR3 is TGTGCCATCAGTGAGTCCAGGGTAGGTGGGGATACGCAGTATTTT.

The V gene is TRBV6-5, the J gene TRBJ2-1; 11 bases are shared with TRBD2. CDR3 length equals 15 residues. Per germline, CDR1 MNHEY and CDR2 SVGAGI. Germline trimming cut 7 bases from V and 7 bases from J; bases unmatched to any gene: 9. CDR3 sequence: CASNVAGGLGNEQFF. The CDR3 bases are TGTGCCAGCAACGTAGCGGGAGGGCTAGGTAATGAGCAGTTCTTC.

This clone has more than one count but fewer than ten. The chain recombines TRBV9 with TRBJ1-1; TRBD1 is a possible D gene (5 bases). This CDR3 has 15 residues. V gave up 0 bases and J gave up 1 base, with 10 bases separating them. CDR1 and CDR2 (germline): SGDLS, YYNGEE. Here the CDR3 reads CASSVGLGRNTEAFF. In nucleotides, the CDR3 is TGTGCCAGCAGCGTAGGTCTGGGGCGGAACACTGAAGCTTTCTTT.